The clone carrying this T cell receptor beta chain was seen ten or more times. No antigen is known for it. For a library built for alpha chains, this beta chain is a stray read; little rests on its size. These data originate in a study of spatial heterogeneity in lung cancer. Study-level points and caveats: Tumor mutation counts were tracked by expanded intratumoral alpha and beta TCR counts. Alpha and beta chain coverage of tumor T cells was estimated at about 7% and 13%, respectively.

TCRdb processed the 5' RACE reads anew with MiXCR; each CDR3 protein has one entry. The data contain 9,500 or so distinct CDR3 sequences, 13% to 15% of them singletons. Sample time point: sample taken at primary tumor resection. Material for sequencing was whole RNA from tumor, nontumor lung or frozen PBMC, left unsorted. This sample comprised lung tumor tissue, obtained at surgery. The origin of this receptor is a male donor with early-stage non-small cell lung cancer.

The DNA for the CDR3 is TGTGCCAGCGTAGCGGGGCTCAACACAGATACGCAGTATTTT. Translated, it gives CASVAGLNTDTQYF. J is TRBJ2-3 and V is TRBV2; 8 bases agree with TRBD2. Germline trimming cut 8 bases from V and 2 bases from J; bases unmatched to any gene: 6. Germline-derived CDR1 and CDR2 are SNHLY and FYNNEI. CDR3 length: 14 residues.